This T cell receptor beta chain was sequenced in a study of early T cells in non-severe SARS-CoV-2 infection (dated by TCRdb to 2020 to 2023). About the investigation overall: TCR sequencing used bulk RNA from unsorted whole blood, so alpha and beta chains could not be paired. What the work shows at the level of the full study, not this receptor alone: VDJdb matching was skewed toward anti-spike CD8 responses and likely underestimated virus-specific expansions, missing private and CD4 specificities.

Library preparation employed 5' RACE. The sequencer was a NextSeq 500. The TCR library protocol attached unique molecular identifiers to individual cDNA molecules to correct for sequencing error and PCR bias. Both TCR alpha and beta chains were sequenced, and tight co-correlation was observed between alpha and beta sequence abundances in each sample. Regarding the original processing steps: V gene, J gene and CDR3 annotation of TCR sequences was performed with Decombinator V4. Expanded TCRs were defined as changing significantly between any two time points under a Poisson model with p below 0.0001. TCR abundances were normalised to the total number of TCRs sequenced in each sample and reported as counts per million. MAIT TCRs were defined by TRAV1-2 paired with TRAJ12, TRAJ20 or TRAJ33, and iNKT TCRs by TRAV10 paired with TRAJ18. VDJdb, accessed 1 November 2021, was searched for CMV, EBV and SARS-CoV-2 annotated TCRs, with TCRs annotated for multiple antigens excluded. Through fastp at Q25 and MiXCR, TCRdb rebuilt clones from the public reads, retaining in-frame beta chains. A single entry per CDR3 protein holds the most common genes and DNA from its merged rows. What appears here as the V and J calls and clone size reflects TCRdb's work, not the paper's. The sample has 53,000 or so distinct CDR3 sequences on record, over 7.5% of them singletons. The ten largest make up about 8% of the sample.

This clonotype came up a few times. Its antigen is currently not known. Base-call qualities are not available, and no considerably larger clone is one nucleotide away. V is clipped by 5 bases and J by 1 base, and the sequence between their germline boundaries is 15 bases long. From cysteine to phenylalanine, the CDR3 is 15 amino acids long. Only the CDR3 DNA is retained, 45 bases long and in frame from the first base. From a lookup of the germline V gene, CDR1 and CDR2 are SGHRS and YFSETQ. Set within a cohort of healthcare workers in London, UK, this nested case-control study involved weekly PCR testing of nasopharyngeal swabs along with blood sampling. Between 23 and 31 March 2020, the week of the UK lockdown, healthcare workers were enrolled and then followed up weekly for as long as 16 weeks.

This TCR was recovered from an adult who was a healthcare worker with PCR-confirmed SARS-CoV-2 infection or an uninfected control (not recorded which). The specimen sequenced was whole blood. The rearrangement combines TRBV5-1 with TRBJ1-1; perhaps TRBD1 is the D gene, with 6 bases matching. The CDR3 amino acid sequence is: CASRTDSTGNTEAFF. The sequenced DNA is TGCGCCAGCAGAACGGACAGCACCGGGAACACTGAAGCTTTCTTT.